This T cell receptor beta chain is drawn from a study of patients and donors after allogeneic stem cell transplantation. In TCRdb, the RT-PCR reads were re-called with MiXCR into one record per CDR3 protein. Here the sample spans about 110,000 distinct CDR3 sequences, 35% being singletons. Germline CDR1 MGHDK, CDR2 SYGVNS. The CDR3 sequence is 13 residues long. The trim removed 8 bases at V and 3 bases at J, leaving 6 bases unmatched. The source is a human donor who was either an allogeneic HSCT recipient or a stem cell or donor lymphocyte infusion donor (not recorded which). It is not recorded whose cells these are; they may come from a transplant donor. Source material: blood, either unsorted or a sorted T cell fraction (not recorded which). This rearrangement joins TRBV25-1 to TRBJ1-1; 7 bases map to TRBD1. Written as DNA, the CDR3 is TGTGCCAGCTCAGGGGGGCCCTACACTGAAGCTTTCTTT. Translated, it gives CASSGGPYTEAFF. Full variable domain (missing parts from reference TRBV25-1 and TRBJ1-1): EADIYQTPRYLVIGTGKKITLECSQTMGHDKMYWYQQDPGMELHLIHYSYGVNSTEKGDLSSESTVSRIRTEHFPLTLESARPSHTSQYLCASSGGPYTEAFFGQGTRLTVV.